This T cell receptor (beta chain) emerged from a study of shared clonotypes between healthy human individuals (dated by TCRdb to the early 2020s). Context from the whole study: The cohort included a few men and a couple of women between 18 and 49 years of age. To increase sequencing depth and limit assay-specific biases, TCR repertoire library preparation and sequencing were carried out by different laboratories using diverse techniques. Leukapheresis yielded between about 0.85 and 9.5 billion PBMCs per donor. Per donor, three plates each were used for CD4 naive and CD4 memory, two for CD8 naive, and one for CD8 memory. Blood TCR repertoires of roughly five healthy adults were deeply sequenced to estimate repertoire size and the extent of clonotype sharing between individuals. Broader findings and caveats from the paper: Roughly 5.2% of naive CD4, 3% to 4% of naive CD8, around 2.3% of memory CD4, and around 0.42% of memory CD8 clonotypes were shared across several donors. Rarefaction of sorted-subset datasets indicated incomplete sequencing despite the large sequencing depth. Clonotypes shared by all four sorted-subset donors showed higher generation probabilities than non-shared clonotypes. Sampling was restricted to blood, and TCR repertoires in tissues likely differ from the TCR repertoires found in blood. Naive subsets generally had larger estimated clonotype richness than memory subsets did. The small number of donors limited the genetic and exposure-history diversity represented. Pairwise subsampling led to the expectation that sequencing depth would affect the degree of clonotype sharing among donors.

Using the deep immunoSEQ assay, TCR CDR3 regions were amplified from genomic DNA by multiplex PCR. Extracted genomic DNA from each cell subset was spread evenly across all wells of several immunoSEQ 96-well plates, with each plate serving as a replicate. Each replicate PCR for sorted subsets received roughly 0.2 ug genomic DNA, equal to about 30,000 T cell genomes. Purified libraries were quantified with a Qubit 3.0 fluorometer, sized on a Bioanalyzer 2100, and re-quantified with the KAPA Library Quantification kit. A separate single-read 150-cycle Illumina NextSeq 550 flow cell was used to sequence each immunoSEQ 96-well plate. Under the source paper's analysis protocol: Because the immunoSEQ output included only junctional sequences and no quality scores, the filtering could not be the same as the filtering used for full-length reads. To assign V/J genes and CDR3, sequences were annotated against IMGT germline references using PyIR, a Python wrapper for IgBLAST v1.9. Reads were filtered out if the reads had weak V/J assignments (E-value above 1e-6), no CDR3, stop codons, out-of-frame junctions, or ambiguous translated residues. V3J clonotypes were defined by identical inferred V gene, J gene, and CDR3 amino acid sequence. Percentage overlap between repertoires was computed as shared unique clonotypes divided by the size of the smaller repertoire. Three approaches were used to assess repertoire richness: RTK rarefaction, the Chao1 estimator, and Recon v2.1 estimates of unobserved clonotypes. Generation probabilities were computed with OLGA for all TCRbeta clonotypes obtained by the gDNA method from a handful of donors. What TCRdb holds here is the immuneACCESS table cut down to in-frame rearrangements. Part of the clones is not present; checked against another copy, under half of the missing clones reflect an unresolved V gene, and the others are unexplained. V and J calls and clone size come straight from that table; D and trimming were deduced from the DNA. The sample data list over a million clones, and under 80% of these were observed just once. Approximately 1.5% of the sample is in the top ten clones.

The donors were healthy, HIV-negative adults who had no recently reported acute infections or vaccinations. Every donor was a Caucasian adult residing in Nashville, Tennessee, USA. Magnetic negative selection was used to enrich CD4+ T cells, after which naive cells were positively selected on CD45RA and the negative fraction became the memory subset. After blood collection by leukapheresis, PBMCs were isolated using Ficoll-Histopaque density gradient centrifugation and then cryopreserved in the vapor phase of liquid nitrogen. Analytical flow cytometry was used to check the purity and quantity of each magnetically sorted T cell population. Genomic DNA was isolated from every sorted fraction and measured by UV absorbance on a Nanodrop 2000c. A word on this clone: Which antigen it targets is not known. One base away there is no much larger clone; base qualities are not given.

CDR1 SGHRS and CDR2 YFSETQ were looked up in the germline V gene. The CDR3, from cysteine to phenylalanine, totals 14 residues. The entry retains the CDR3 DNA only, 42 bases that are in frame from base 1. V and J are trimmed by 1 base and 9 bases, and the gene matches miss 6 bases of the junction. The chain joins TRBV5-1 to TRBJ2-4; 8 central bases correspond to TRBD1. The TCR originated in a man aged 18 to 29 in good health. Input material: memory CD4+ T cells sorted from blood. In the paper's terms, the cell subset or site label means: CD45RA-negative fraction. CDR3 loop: CASSLTGGVSIQYF. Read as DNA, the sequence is TGCGCCAGCAGCTTGACAGGGGGTGTTAGCATTCAGTACTTC.